This section outlines one T cell receptor beta chain sequence together with its context. No antigen is known for it. Produced via immunoSEQ multiplex PCR; TCRdb's table is partial and in-frame only. The repertoire holds some 340,000 clones, with around four fifths as singletons. Stated treatment: roughly 18 received Ad26.COV2.S at low or high dose, single or two shots; five or six received placebo; per-sample allocation not given. Collection of the samples took place on day 63 after the first injection of vaccine or placebo. The data belong to a study of Ad26.COV2.S vaccination and SARS-CoV-2 variants. About the study: Ad26.COV2.S, an intramuscular injection, was given once or twice 56 days apart.

Study-wide points: The TCR breadth and depth analyses may have understated or missed part of the total T cell responses.

Germline V gene data show CDR1 as SNHLY and CDR2 as FYNNEI. The V gene lost 8 bases and the J gene lost 9 bases, with 13 bases spanning the gap. The CDR3 has 11 residues. Sequenced here: peripheral blood, sampled in a trial of Ad26.COV2.S vaccine versus placebo. This rearrangement joins TRBV2 to TRBJ2-5; D remains unclear. The TCR was taken from a person between 18 and 65 years old who received the Ad26.COV2.S COVID-19 vaccine or a placebo. The CDR3 nucleotides are TGTGCCAGCTCAGACTCGGCTCCCCAGTACTTC. Protein product: CASSDSAPQYF.